What follows are 11 T cell receptor beta chains derived from one specimen sequenced in a study of blood T cell repertoires in COVID-19 (dated by TCRdb to 2018 to 2021). Libraries were made using the immunoSEQ multiplex PCR assay. TCRdb carries this immuneACCESS record with in-frame sequences only. Its versions omit some clonotypes, under half of them owing to an unresolved V gene in the studies checked, with the rest unexplained. The sample table contains some 290,000 clones; only one count was recorded for roughly 89% of them. The ten top clones hold 1% of the sample. Sequenced: peripheral blood. The receptors originated from a woman in her thirties or forties with COVID-19, enrolled during active disease.

The J gene is TRBJ1-2, the V gene TRBV27, with D possibly TRBD1 on 5 matching bases. The germline V gene encodes CDR1 MNHEY and CDR2 SMNVEV (reference sequence). The CDR3 runs 15 residues. V lost 4 bases, J lost 3 bases, and 15 bases lay in between. The CDR3, as DNA: TGTGCCAGCAGTTATGGAGGGGAAGCGCACTATGGCTACACCTTC. Its translation is CASSYGGEAHYGYTF.

The J gene is TRBJ1-5, the V gene TRBV6-1; no clear D gene. CDR3 length: 13 residues. Per germline, CDR1 MNHNS and CDR2 SASEGT. V was shortened by 5 bases and J by 9 bases, with 14 bases between the two germline ends. The CDR3 region has the DNA TGTGCCAGCAGTTTCACGGATGGGAGGCCCCAGCATTTT. The encoded protein is CASSFTDGRPQHF.

The rearrangement joins TRBV19 to TRBJ2-5; 10 nucleotides line up with TRBD2. The CDR3 consists of 16 residues. Germline CDR1 and CDR2: LNHDA and SQIVND (reference sequence). Unmatched junction bases numbered 7, after V lost 1 base and J lost 5 bases. DNA of the CDR3: TGTGCCAGTAGTATAGGCCTACTAGCGGGGATGGAGACCCAGTACTTC. Translated: CASSIGLLAGMETQYF.

This CDR3 reads CASSQDSAGNTIYF. The CDR3 DNA sequence: TGCGCCAGCAGCCAAGATAGTGCTGGAAACACCATATATTTT. The chain uses TRBV5-1 and TRBJ1-3; D ambiguous. The germline V and J ends were trimmed by 4 bases and 2 bases, with 10 bases remaining between them. This CDR3 has 14 amino acids. Germline CDR1 and CDR2: SGHRS and YFSETQ.

Details on this clone: Germline and junction disagree at one end, which may indicate a read error. The chain carries TRBV27 and TRBJ1-5; a possible D gene is TRBD1 (5 bases). The CDR3 is made up of 15 amino acids. Looked up from germline, CDR1 is MNHEY and CDR2 is SMNVEV (reference sequence). The CDR3 reads CVSKSIQGVNQPQHF. In nucleotides, the CDR3 is TGTGTCAGCAAATCCATCCAGGGCGTAAATCAGCCCCAGCATTTT.

This sequence joins TRBV19 and TRBJ1-4; D possibly corresponds to TRBD1 (5 bases). The germline V gene encodes CDR1 LNHDA and CDR2 SQIVND (reference sequence). There are 13 residues in the CDR3. V was clipped by 7 bases and J by 0 bases, with 6 bases between them. This chain's CDR3 is CASTRATNEKLFF. CDR3 nucleotide sequence: TGTGCCAGTACCAGGGCAACTAATGAAAAACTGTTTTTT.

This chain links TRBV9 with TRBJ2-3, with D uncertain. V was clipped by 0 bases and J by 6 bases, with 5 bases between them. Germline CDR1 is SGDLS and CDR2 is YYNGEE. There are 12 residues in the CDR3. Here the CDR3 DNA reads TGTGCCAGCAGCGTAGCACTTGATACGCAGTATTTT. Its protein product is CASSVALDTQYF.

The chain recombines TRBV10-3 with TRBJ2-4; D is ambiguous. The CDR3 length is 12 residues. V lost 3 bases to trimming and J lost 13 bases, with 13 bases between them. Per the germline V gene, CDR1 is ENHRY and CDR2 is SYGVKD. The CDR3 protein is CAISEAGLPQYF. In nucleotides, the CDR3 is TGTGCCATCAGTGAAGCCGGGTTGCCCCAGTACTTC.

This chain links TRBV27 with TRBJ2-5; D gene unclear. The germline CDR1 and CDR2 sequences are MNHEY and SMNVEV (reference sequence). This CDR3 spans 15 amino acids. Trimming stripped 3 bases from V and 4 bases from J, with 15 bases between. CDR3 sequence (DNA): TGTGCCAGCAGTTTTCGAAGCGCGACGTTAGAGACCCAGTACTTC. This codes for CASSFRSATLETQYF.

This clone was picked up a small number of times. The J gene is TRBJ1-2, the V gene TRBV9; D ambiguous. The V end lost 4 bases, the J end lost 0 bases, and 13 bases lay between the germline ends. Per germline, CDR1 SGDLS and CDR2 YYNGEE. The CDR3 has 15 residues. The CDR3 here is CASSSGTVSNYGYTF. The CDR3 nucleotides read TGTGCCAGCAGCTCCGGCACAGTCTCTAACTATGGCTACACCTTC.

V and J are TRBV6-2 or TRBV6-3 and TRBJ2-7; TRBD2 is a possible D gene (7 bases). The CDR3 has 15 amino acids. V lost 6 bases and J 6 bases, leaving 21 bases between the germline ends. Germline V lookup: CDR1 MNHEY, CDR2 SVGEGT. The CDR3 nucleotides are TGTGCCAGCAGCCCCAGGGGAGGGCCGGTGGGCGAGCAGTACTTC. This codes for CASSPRGGPVGEQYF.